This T cell receptor beta chain derives from a study of T cell changes during pregnancy in multiple sclerosis. Assay: immunoSEQ multiplex PCR; the TCRdb copy retains only in-frame clones and omits some. The sample contains tens of thousands of clones, about nine tenths of which appear only once. The CDR3 is made up of 13 amino acids. The V gene end was trimmed by 7 bases and the J gene end by 5 bases; junction bases not matched to a gene: 2. Germline loops: CDR1 MNHEY, CDR2 SVGAGI. Sequencing used CD4+ T cells from peripheral blood mononuclear cells, obtained in the first trimester of pregnancy. The sequence was obtained from a female donor with multiple sclerosis, enrolled in a pregnancy study. The V and J genes are TRBV6-5 and TRBJ2-3, with 11 bases aligning to TRBD1. CDR3 coding DNA: TGTGCCAGCATGGGACAGGGGGTAGATACGCAGTATTTT. Protein: CASMGQGVDTQYF.